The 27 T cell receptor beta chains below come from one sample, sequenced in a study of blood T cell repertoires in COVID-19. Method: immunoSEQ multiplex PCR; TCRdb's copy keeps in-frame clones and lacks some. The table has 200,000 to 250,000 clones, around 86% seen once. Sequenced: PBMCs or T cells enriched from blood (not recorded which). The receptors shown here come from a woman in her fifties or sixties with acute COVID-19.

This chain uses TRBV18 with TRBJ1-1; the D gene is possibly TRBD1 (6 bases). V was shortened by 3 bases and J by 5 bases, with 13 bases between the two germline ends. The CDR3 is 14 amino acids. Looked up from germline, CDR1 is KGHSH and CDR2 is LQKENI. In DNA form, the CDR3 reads TGTGCCAGCTCACCGGAGTTCAGGGGAACTGAAGCTTTCTTT. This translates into CASSPEFRGTEAFF.

CDR3 loop: CASSFSYEQYF. Here the CDR3 DNA reads TGTGCCAGCAGCTTTAGCTACGAGCAGTACTTC. The chain couples TRBV7-2 to TRBJ2-7; D unresolved. Germline-derived CDR1 and CDR2 are SGHTA and FQGNSA. V lost 3 bases, J lost 3 bases, and 3 bases lay in between. The length of the CDR3 is 11 residues.

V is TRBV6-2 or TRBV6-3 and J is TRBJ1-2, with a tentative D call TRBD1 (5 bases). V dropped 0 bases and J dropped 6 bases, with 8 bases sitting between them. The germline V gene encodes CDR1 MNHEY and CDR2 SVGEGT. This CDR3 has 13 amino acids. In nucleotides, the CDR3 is TGTGCCAGCAGTTACTCGTTCAGGGATGGCTACACCTTC. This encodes CASSYSFRDGYTF.

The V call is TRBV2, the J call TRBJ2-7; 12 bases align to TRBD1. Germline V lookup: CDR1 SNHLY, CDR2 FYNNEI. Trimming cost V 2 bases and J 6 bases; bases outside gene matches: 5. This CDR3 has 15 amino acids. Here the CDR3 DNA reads TGTGCCAGCAGTGAATCGGGACAGGGGGCGTTCGAGCAGTACTTC. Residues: CASSESGQGAFEQYF.

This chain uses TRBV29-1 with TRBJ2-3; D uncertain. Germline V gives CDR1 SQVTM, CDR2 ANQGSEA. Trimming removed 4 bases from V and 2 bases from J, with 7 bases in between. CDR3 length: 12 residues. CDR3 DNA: TGCAGCGTTGCAGGCCTCACAGATACGCAGTATTTT. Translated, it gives CSVAGLTDTQYF.

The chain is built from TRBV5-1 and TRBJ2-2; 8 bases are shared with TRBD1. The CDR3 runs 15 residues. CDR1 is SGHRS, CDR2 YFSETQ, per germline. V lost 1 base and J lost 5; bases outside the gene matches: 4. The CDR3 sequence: CASSLTGQGTGELFF. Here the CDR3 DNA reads TGCGCCAGCAGCTTGACTGGACAGGGAACCGGGGAGCTGTTTTTT.

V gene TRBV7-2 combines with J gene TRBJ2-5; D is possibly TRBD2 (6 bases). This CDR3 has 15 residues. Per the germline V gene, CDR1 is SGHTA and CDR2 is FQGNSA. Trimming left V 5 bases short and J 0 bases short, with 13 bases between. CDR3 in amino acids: CASSRRGSHQETQYF. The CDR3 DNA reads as TGTGCCAGCAGCAGGAGGGGCAGCCACCAAGAGACCCAGTACTTC.

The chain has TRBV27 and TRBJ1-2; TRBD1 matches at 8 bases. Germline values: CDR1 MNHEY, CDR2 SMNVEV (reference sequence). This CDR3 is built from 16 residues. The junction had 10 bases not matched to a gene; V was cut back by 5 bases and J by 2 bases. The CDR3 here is CASSPLGQGRNYGYTF. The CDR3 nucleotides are TGTGCCAGCAGTCCGTTAGGACAGGGCAGGAACTATGGCTACACCTTC.

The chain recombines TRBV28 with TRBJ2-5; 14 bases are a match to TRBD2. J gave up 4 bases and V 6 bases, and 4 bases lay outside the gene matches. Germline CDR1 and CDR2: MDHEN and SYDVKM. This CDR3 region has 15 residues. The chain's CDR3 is CASRQGTSGGETQYF. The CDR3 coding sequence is TGTGCCAGCAGGCAAGGGACTAGCGGGGGAGAGACCCAGTACTTC. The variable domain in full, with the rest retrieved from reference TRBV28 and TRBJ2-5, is DVKVTQSSRYLVKRTGEKVFLECVQDMDHENMFWYRQDPGLGLRLIYFSYDVKMKEKGDIPEGYSVSREKKERFSLILESASTNQTSMYLCASRQGTSGGETQYFGPGTRLLVL.

The CDR3, as DNA: TGTGCCAGCAGTAGTACAGGGGATAGCAATCAGCCCCAGCATTTT. Translated: CASSSTGDSNQPQHF. The genes are TRBV2 and TRBJ1-5, with TRBD1 matching 7 bases. Germline lookup yields CDR1 SNHLY and CDR2 FYNNEI. There are 15 residues in the CDR3. Trimming cost V 5 bases and J 0 bases; bases outside gene matches: 4.

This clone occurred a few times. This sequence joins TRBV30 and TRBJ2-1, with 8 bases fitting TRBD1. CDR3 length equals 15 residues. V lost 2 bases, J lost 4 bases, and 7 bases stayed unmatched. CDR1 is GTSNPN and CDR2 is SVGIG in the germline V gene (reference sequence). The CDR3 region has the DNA TGTGCCTGGAGTAAACCGGACAGGGTGTACAATGAGCAGTTCTTC. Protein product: CAWSKPDRVYNEQFF.

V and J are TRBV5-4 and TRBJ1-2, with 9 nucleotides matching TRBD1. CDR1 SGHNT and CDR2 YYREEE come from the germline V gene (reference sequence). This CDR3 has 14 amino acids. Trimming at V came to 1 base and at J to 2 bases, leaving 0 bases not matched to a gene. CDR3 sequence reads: CASSLTGGNYGYTF. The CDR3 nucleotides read TGTGCCAGCAGCTTGACAGGGGGCAACTATGGCTACACCTTC. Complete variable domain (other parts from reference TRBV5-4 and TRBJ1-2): ETGVTQSPTHLIKTRGQQVTLRCSSQSGHNTVSWYQQALGQGPQFIFQYYREEENGRGNFPPRFSGLQFPNYSSELNVNALELDDSALYLCASSLTGGNYGYTFGSGTRLTVV.

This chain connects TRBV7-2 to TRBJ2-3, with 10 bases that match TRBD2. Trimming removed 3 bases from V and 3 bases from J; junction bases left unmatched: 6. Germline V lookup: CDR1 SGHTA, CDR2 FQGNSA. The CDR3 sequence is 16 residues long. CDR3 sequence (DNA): TGTGCCAGCAGCTTCCTGGGAGCGGGAGGGACAGATACGCAGTATTTT. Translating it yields CASSFLGAGGTDTQYF.

CDR3 region: CASSAGRGGGQETQYF. The CDR3 DNA follows: TGTGCCAGCAGCGCGGGACGGGGAGGAGGGCAAGAGACCCAGTACTTC. The rearrangement uses TRBV9 and TRBJ2-5, with a weak D call TRBD2 (6 bases). The CDR3 is 16 residues long. The V end was cut by 3 bases, the J end by 2 bases, with 17 bases between. The germline V gene has CDR1 SGDLS and CDR2 YYNGEE. The whole variable domain, remainder taken from reference TRBV9 and TRBJ2-5, is DSGVTQTPKHLITATGQRVTLRCSPRSGDLSVYWYQQSLDQGLQFLIQYYNGEERAKGNILERFSAQQFPDLHSELNLSSLELGDSALYFCASSAGRGGGQETQYFGPGTRLLVL.

Here the CDR3 DNA reads TGTGCCAGCAGTGAATATAGGGCCGGGGCAGATACGCAGTATTTT. Protein sequence: CASSEYRAGADTQYF. The chain combines TRBV25-1 with TRBJ2-3; TRBD2 might be the D (5 bases). The V gene lost 0 bases and the J gene lost 4 bases, with 11 bases spanning the gap. In germline, CDR1 is MGHDK, CDR2 SYGVNS. The CDR3 contains 15 residues.

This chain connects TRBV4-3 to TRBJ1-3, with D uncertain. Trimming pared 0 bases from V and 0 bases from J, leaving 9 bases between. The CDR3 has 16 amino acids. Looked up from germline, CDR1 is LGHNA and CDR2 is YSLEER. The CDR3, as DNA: TGCGCCAGCAGCCAAGATCCGACAACCTCTGGAAACACCATATATTTT. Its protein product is CASSQDPTTSGNTIYF.

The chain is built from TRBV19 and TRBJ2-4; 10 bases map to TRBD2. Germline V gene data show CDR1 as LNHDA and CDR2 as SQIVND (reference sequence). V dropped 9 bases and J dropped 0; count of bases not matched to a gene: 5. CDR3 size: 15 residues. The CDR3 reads CASKLAGLAKNIQYF. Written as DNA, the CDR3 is TGTGCCAGCAAACTAGCGGGGTTAGCCAAAAACATTCAGTACTTC.

Written as DNA, the CDR3 is TGTGCCAGCAGTGCTAGCGGGATTCCCTCTGGGGCCAACGTCCTGACTTTC. Amino acid sequence: CASSASGIPSGANVLTF. J is TRBJ2-6 and V is TRBV2; 9 bases are shared with TRBD2. CDR1 and CDR2 from the germline V gene are SNHLY and FYNNEI. The length of the CDR3 is 17 residues. With 4 bases clipped from V and 0 bases from J, the junction kept 4 bases outside the gene matches.

The CDR3 nucleotides are TGTGCCAGCAGTTTATCGGGGGGGGGCTCCTACGAGCAGTACTTC. It encodes CASSLSGGGSYEQYF. The chain joins TRBV27 to TRBJ2-7; TRBD2 agrees at 7 bases. In germline, CDR1 is MNHEY, CDR2 SMNVEV (reference sequence). The V gene end was trimmed by 0 bases and the J gene end by 0 bases; junction bases not matched to a gene: 2. The CDR3 totals 15 residues.

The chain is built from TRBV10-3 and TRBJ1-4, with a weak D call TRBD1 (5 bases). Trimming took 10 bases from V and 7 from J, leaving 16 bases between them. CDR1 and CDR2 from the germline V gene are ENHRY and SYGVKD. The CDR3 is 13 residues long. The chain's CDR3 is CATGGKEGEKLFF. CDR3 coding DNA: TGTGCCACCGGGGGGAAAGAGGGTGAAAAACTGTTTTTT.

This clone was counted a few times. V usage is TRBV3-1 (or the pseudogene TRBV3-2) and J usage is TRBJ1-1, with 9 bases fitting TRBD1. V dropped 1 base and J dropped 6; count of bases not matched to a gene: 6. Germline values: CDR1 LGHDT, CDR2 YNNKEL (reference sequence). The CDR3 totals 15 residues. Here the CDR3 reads CASSQVAGQGAEAFF. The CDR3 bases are TGTGCCAGCAGCCAAGTTGCGGGACAGGGCGCTGAAGCTTTCTTT.

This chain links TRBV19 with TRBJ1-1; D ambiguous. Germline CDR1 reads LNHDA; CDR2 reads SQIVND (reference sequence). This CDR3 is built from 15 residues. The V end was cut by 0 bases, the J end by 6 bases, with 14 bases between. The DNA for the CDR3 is TGTGCCAGTAGTATAGACGGCCGAGGTCTAGCTGAAGCTTTCTTT. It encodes CASSIDGRGLAEAFF. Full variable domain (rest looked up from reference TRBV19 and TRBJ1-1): DGGITQSPKYLFRKEGQNVTLSCEQNLNHDAMYWYRQDPGQGLRLIYYSQIVNDFQKGDIAEGYSVSREKKESFPLTVTSAQKNPTAFYLCASSIDGRGLAEAFFGQGTRLTVV.

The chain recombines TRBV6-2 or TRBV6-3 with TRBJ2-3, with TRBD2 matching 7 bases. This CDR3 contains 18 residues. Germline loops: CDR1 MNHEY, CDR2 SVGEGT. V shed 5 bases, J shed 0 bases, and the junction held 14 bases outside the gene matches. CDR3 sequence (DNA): TGTGCCAGCAGTCCCTTTACCAGCGGGGCGTCTAGCACAGATACGCAGTATTTT. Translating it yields CASSPFTSGASSTDTQYF.

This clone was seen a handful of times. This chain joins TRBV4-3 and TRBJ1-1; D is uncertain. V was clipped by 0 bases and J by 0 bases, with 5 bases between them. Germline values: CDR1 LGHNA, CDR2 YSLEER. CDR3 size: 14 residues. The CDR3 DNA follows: TGCGCCAGCAGCCAAGACGCGTTGAACACTGAAGCTTTCTTT. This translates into CASSQDALNTEAFF.

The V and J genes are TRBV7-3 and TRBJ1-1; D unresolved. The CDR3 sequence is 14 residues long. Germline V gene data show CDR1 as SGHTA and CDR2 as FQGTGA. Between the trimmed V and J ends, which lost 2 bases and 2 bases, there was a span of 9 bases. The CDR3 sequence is CASSLVPLNTEAFF. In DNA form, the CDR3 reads TGTGCCAGCAGCTTAGTCCCCCTTAACACTGAAGCTTTCTTT.

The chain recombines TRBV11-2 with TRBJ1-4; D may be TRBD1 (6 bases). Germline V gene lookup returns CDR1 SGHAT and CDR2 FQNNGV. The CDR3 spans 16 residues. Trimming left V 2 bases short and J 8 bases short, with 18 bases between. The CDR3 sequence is CASSLQTGTRGEKLFF. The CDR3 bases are TGTGCCAGCAGCTTACAGACCGGGACACGGGGAGAAAAACTGTTTTTT.

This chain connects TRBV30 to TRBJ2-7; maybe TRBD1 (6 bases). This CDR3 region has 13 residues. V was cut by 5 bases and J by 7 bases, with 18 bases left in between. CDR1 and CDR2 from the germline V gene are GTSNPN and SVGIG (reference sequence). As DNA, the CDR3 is TGTGCCTGGGACCAGGGGTCCAGGGGAGAGCAGTACTTC. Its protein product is CAWDQGSRGEQYF. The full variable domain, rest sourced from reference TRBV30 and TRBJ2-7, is SQTIHQWPATLVQPVGSPLSLECTVEGTSNPNLYWYRQAAGRGLQLLFYSVGIGQISSEVPQNLSASRPQDRQFILSSKKLLLSDSGFYLCAWDQGSRGEQYFGPGTRLTVT.